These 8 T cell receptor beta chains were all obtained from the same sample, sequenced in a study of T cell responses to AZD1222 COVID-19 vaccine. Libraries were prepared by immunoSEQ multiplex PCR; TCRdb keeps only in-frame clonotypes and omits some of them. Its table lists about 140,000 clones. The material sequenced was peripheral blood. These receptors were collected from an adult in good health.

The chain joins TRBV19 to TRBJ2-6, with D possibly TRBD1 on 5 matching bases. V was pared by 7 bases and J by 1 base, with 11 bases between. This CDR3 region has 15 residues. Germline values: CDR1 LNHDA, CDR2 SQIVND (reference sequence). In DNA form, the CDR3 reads TGTGCCAGTACAAAAGGGGTTTCTGGGGCCAACGTCCTGACTTTC. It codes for CASTKGVSGANVLTF. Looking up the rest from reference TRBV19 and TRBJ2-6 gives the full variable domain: DGGITQSPKYLFRKEGQNVTLSCEQNLNHDAMYWYRQDPGQGLRLIYYSQIVNDFQKGDIAEGYSVSREKKESFPLTVTSAQKNPTAFYLCASTKGVSGANVLTFGAGSRLTVL.

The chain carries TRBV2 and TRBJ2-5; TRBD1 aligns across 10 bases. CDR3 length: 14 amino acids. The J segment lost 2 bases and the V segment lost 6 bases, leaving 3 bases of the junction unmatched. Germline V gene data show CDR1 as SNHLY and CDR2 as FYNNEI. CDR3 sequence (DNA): TGTGCCAGCAGCCTGGACAGGGGGCAAGAGACCCAGTACTTC. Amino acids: CASSLDRGQETQYF.

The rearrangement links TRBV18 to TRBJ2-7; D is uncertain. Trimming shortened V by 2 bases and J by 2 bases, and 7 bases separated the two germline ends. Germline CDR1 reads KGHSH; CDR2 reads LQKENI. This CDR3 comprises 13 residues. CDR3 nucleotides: TGTGCCAGCTCACCAAACAGTCCCTACGAGCAGTACTTC. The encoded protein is CASSPNSPYEQYF. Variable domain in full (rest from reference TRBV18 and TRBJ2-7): NAGVMQNPRHLVRRRGQEARLRCSPMKGHSHVYWYRQLPEEGLKFMVYLQKENIIDESGMPKERFSAEFPKEGPSILRIQQVVRGDSAAYFCASSPNSPYEQYFGPGTRLTVT.

CDR3 sequence (DNA): TGTGCCAGCAGCCAACTAGCGGGGGGAGGGGAGCTGTTTTTT. Translated: CASSQLAGGGELFF. This sequence joins TRBV3-1 (or the pseudogene TRBV3-2) and TRBJ2-2; 11 nucleotides agree with TRBD2. Looked up from germline, CDR1 is LGHDT and CDR2 is YNNKEL (reference sequence). The CDR3 runs to 14 residues. J gave up 8 bases and V 2 bases, and 1 base lay outside the gene matches.

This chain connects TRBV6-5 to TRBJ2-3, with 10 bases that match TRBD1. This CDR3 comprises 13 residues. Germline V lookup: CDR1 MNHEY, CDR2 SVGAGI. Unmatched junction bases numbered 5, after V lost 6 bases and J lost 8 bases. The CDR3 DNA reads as TGTGCCAGCAGGCTGGACAGGGGGGTTACGCAGTATTTT. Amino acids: CASRLDRGVTQYF.

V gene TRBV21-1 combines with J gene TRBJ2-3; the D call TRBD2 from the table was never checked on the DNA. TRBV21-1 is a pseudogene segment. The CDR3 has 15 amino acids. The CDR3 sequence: CASSSRRGGTDTQYF. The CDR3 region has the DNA TGTGCCAGCAGCAGCCGGCGGGGGGGCACAGATACGCAGTATTTT.

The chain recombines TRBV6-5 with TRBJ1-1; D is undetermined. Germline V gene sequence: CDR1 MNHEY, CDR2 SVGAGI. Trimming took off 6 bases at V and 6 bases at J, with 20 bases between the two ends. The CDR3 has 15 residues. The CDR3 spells CASSPFRVSGPEAFF. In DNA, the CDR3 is TGTGCCAGCAGCCCCTTTCGGGTCAGTGGTCCTGAAGCTTTCTTT.

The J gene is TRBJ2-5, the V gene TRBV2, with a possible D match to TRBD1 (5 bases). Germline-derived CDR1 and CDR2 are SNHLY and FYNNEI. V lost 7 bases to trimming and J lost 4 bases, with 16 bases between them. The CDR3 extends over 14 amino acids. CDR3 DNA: TGTGCCAGCACAAAGGGTCAAAGGGGAGAGACCCAGTACTTC. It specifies CASTKGQRGETQYF. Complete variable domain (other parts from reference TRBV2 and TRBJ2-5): EPEVTQTPSHQVTQMGQEVILRCVPISNHLYFYWYRQILGQKVEFLVSFYNNEISEKSEIFDDQFSVERPDGSNFTLKIRSTKLEDSAMYFCASTKGQRGETQYFGPGTRLLVL.